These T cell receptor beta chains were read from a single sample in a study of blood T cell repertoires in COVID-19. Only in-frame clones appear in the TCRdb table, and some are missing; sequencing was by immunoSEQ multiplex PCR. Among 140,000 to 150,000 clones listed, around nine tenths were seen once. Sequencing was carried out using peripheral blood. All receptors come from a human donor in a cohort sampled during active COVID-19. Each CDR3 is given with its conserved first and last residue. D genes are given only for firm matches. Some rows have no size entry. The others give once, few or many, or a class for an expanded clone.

CDR3 protein: CASSQTANYGYTF
CDR3 DNA: TGTGCCAGCAGTCAGACAGCTAACTATGGCTACACCTTC
D gene: -
V gene: TRBV6-2/TRBV6-3
J gene: TRBJ1-2
clone size: -

CDR3 protein: CASSRAMNTEAFF
CDR3 DNA: TGCGCCAGCAGCAGGGCCATGAACACTGAAGCTTTCTTT
D gene: -
V gene: TRBV10-1
J gene: TRBJ1-1
clone size: -

CDR3 protein: CASSVGAGSDGYTF
CDR3 DNA: TGTGCCAGCAGCGTAGGGGCAGGGTCGGATGGCTACACCTTC
D gene: -
V gene: TRBV9
J gene: TRBJ1-2
clone size: -

CDR3 protein: CASSRRVAGGPDTQYF
CDR3 DNA: TGTGCCAGCAGCCGCCGGGTAGCGGGAGGGCCAGATACGCAGTATTTT
D gene: TRBD2
V gene: TRBV3-1/TRBV3-2
J gene: TRBJ2-3
clone size: -

CDR3 protein: CASFGRREGRSDTQYF
CDR3 DNA: TGTGCCAGCTTTGGTAGGAGGGAGGGCCGTTCAGATACGCAGTATTTT
D gene: TRBD2
V gene: TRBV2
J gene: TRBJ2-3
clone size: -

CDR3 protein: CASSQGVRQDTGELFF
CDR3 DNA: TGCGCCAGCAGCCAAGGGGTTCGGCAGGACACCGGGGAGCTGTTTTTT
D gene: -
V gene: TRBV4-1
J gene: TRBJ2-2
clone size: few

CDR3 protein: CASSQTSGGTDTQYF
CDR3 DNA: TGCGCCAGCAGCCAAACTAGCGGAGGCACAGATACGCAGTATTTT
D gene: TRBD2
V gene: TRBV4-3
J gene: TRBJ2-3
clone size: once

CDR3 protein: CASSEGGPPANEKLFF
CDR3 DNA: TGTGCCAGCAGTGAAGGTGGTCCACCAGCTAATGAAAAACTGTTTTTT
D gene: -
V gene: TRBV2
J gene: TRBJ1-4
clone size: -

CDR3 protein: CASSWRTGEGNTIYF
CDR3 DNA: TGCGCCAGCAGCTGGAGGACAGGGGAAGGAAACACCATATATTTT
D gene: TRBD1
V gene: TRBV5-1
J gene: TRBJ1-3
clone size: -

CDR3 protein: CASRTLAGEQFF
CDR3 DNA: TGTGCCAGCCGTACACTAGCCGGGGAGCAGTTCTTC
D gene: -
V gene: TRBV6-4
J gene: TRBJ2-1
clone size: -

CDR3 protein: CASSLWVTTGELFF
CDR3 DNA: TGTGCCAGCAGCCTGTGGGTGACTACCGGGGAGCTGTTTTTT
D gene: -
V gene: TRBV7-9
J gene: TRBJ2-2
clone size: -

CDR3 protein: CASSQGGYQPQHF
CDR3 DNA: TGCGCCAGCAGCCAGGGGGGTTATCAGCCCCAGCATTTT
D gene: -
V gene: TRBV4-1
J gene: TRBJ1-5
clone size: -

CDR3 protein: CASSRTGDSNQPQHF
CDR3 DNA: TGTGCCAGCAGTCGGACAGGAGATAGCAATCAGCCCCAGCATTTT
D gene: TRBD1
V gene: TRBV4-2
J gene: TRBJ1-5
clone size: -

CDR3 protein: CASNPGTRTGELFF
CDR3 DNA: TGTGCCAGCAATCCCGGGACAAGGACCGGGGAGCTGTTTTTT
D gene: -
V gene: TRBV6-5
J gene: TRBJ2-2
clone size: few

CDR3 protein: CASSVGRGQGTGNTIYF
CDR3 DNA: TGTGCCAGCAGCGTAGGGCGTGGACAGGGGACTGGAAACACCATATATTTT
D gene: TRBD1
V gene: TRBV9
J gene: TRBJ1-3
clone size: -

CDR3 protein: CASSQERMRMGEGRRNTEAFF
CDR3 DNA: TGCGCCAGCAGCCAAGAAAGAATGAGGATGGGGGAGGGACGGAGGAACACTGAAGCTTTCTTT
D gene: -
V gene: TRBV4-3
J gene: TRBJ1-1
clone size: -

CDR3 protein: CASSSEVAPTRTQYF
CDR3 DNA: TGTGCCAGCAGCTCCGAAGTGGCCCCCACCCGAACCCAGTACTTC
D gene: -
V gene: TRBV9
J gene: TRBJ2-5
clone size: -

CDR3 protein: CASSPDLGTRSYEQYF
CDR3 DNA: TGTGCCAGCAGCCCCGATCTCGGGACTAGGTCGTACGAGCAGTACTTC
D gene: TRBD2
V gene: TRBV9
J gene: TRBJ2-7
clone size: -

CDR3 protein: CASSQGLAYEQYF
CDR3 DNA: TGCGCCAGCAGCCAGGGACTAGCCTACGAGCAGTACTTC
D gene: TRBD2
V gene: TRBV4-3
J gene: TRBJ2-7
clone size: -

CDR3 protein: CASGKGGKGQETQYF
CDR3 DNA: TGTGCCAGCGGGAAGGGGGGGAAGGGCCAAGAGACCCAGTACTTC
D gene: -
V gene: TRBV7-2
J gene: TRBJ2-5
clone size: once

CDR3 protein: CASSLAERSTNEQFF
CDR3 DNA: TGCGCCAGCAGCTTGGCGGAGAGGTCCACCAATGAGCAGTTCTTC
D gene: -
V gene: TRBV5-1
J gene: TRBJ2-1
clone size: -